The text below deals with one T cell receptor beta chain. The data were taken from a study of blood T cell repertoires in COVID-19. Study-level information: Acute-phase and convalescent COVID-19 samples originated in the United States, Italy and Spain.

The CDR3 has 14 amino acids. V lost 5 bases, J lost 4 bases, and 14 bases lay in between. The V gene's germline CDR1 is MNHEY and CDR2 SMNVEV (reference sequence). In the study's own analysis: Amplification of reference gene primers provided the estimated nucleated cell counts. Here immunoSEQ multiplex PCR was the method, and the copy in TCRdb shows in-frame clones only, minus some. The DNA gave D and trimming, while V, J and clone size come from that table. The table lists approximately 150,000 clones, approximately 85% of them singletons. This TCR was recovered from a man in his forties with acute or convalescent COVID-19. The chain has TRBV27 and TRBJ1-2, with D tentatively TRBD1 (5 bases). The specimen sequenced was peripheral blood. The chain's CDR3 is CASSARQFPYGYTF. CDR3 DNA: TGTGCCAGCAGTGCCCGACAGTTTCCCTATGGCTACACCTTC.